A selection of T cell receptor beta chains follows, all from one sample in a study of blood T cell repertoires in COVID-19. Method: immunoSEQ multiplex PCR; TCRdb's copy keeps in-frame clones and lacks some. The sample holds 200,000 to 300,000 clones, about 90% seen once. What was sequenced was peripheral blood. The receptors were gathered from a person aged 18 to 29 with COVID-19, enrolled during active disease. The CDR3 runs from the conserved cysteine through the conserved F or W. For some rows the clone size is stated as once, few or many, or as a class when expanded; others skip it.

V	size	J	CDR3
TRBV12-3/TRBV12-4	-	TRBJ2-1	CASSFTQNNEQFF
TRBV7-2	once	TRBJ1-5	CASSLDGNQPQHF
TRBV28	-	TRBJ2-5	CASSTRQGGKETQYF
TRBV6-6	once	TRBJ2-3	CASSYPAGSTDTQYF
TRBV19	-	TRBJ2-5	CASSNPGGVGETQYF
TRBV9	-	TRBJ2-5	CASSVGWLAGGETQYF
TRBV3-1/TRBV3-2	-	TRBJ1-5	CASSQESGQPQHF
TRBV4-1	-	TRBJ2-5	CASSQDMREETQYF
TRBV7-2	-	TRBJ1-1	CASSPKGGRGHTEAFF
TRBV6-2/TRBV6-3	-	TRBJ2-3	CASSSPPGLAAGGSTDTQYF
TRBV28	-	TRBJ2-3	CASSSPLALPKDTQYF
TRBV25-1	-	TRBJ2-3	CASSGPSTDTQYF
TRBV2	-	TRBJ2-3	CASSDGQGADTQYF
TRBV12-3/TRBV12-4	-	TRBJ1-5	CASTLTENQPQHF
TRBV7-9	-	TRBJ2-7	CASSSPRGRADPFGEQYF
TRBV5-1	-	TRBJ2-2	CASSDTGLGTGELFF
TRBV14	-	TRBJ1-3	CASSQGEFSGNTIYF
TRBV28	-	TRBJ2-7	CASSQALAGLGQYF
TRBV7-9	-	TRBJ2-3	CASSKRGRVSSSTDTQYF
TRBV13	-	TRBJ1-1	CASSDRDRNTEAFF
TRBV9	once	TRBJ2-7	CASSSRQAQSYEQYF
TRBV5-1	-	TRBJ2-7	CASSQGTAGGEQYF
TRBV6-5	-	TRBJ2-7	CASTRDRGYEQYF
TRBV12-3/TRBV12-4	-	TRBJ2-1	CASDRGNEQFF
TRBV27	-	TRBJ2-5	CASSYTGSQETQYF
TRBV4-1	-	TRBJ2-3	CASSPHLAGEGFSTDTQYF
TRBV5-4	-	TRBJ1-4	CASSSISQGFANEKLFF
TRBV3-1/TRBV3-2	-	TRBJ1-2	CASSQVVGGSGGYTF
TRBV15	-	TRBJ2-7	CATSPRLAGGDEQYF
TRBV4-3	once	TRBJ2-3	CASSQDFSDSTDTQYF
TRBV28	-	TRBJ2-1	CASSTKRDPLYNEQFF
TRBV6-6	-	TRBJ2-1	CASEKGLAGDNEQFF
TRBV4-3	-	TRBJ1-2	CASSLQPTGISGYTF
TRBV3-1/TRBV3-2	few	TRBJ1-1	CASSAGRWTEAFF
TRBV24-1	-	TRBJ1-1	CATSDRRQGGVRAFF
TRBV6-5	-	TRBJ1-1	CASSYNRQNTEAFF
TRBV7-9	-	TRBJ2-1	CASSLRAARGDQFF
TRBV18	-	TRBJ1-3	CASSPRFSDRPSGNTIYF
TRBV19	-	TRBJ2-2	CASSRYTENTGELFF
TRBV18	-	TRBJ2-1	CASSPPGRNNEQFF
TRBV10-1	-	TRBJ1-1	CASSTTGDTEAFF
TRBV6-5	-	TRBJ2-2	CASPGSGSITGELFF
TRBV9	-	TRBJ1-1	CASSSRTGDTEAFF
TRBV28	once	TRBJ2-2	CASSTGTSGGGATGELFF
TRBV4-2	-	TRBJ2-2	CASSQDLASGSFAGELFF
TRBV7-8	-	TRBJ2-5	CASSYQGFEETQYF